This T cell receptor beta chain was recorded in a study of blood T cell repertoires in COVID-19. For the study at large: COVID-19 samples from acute and convalescent phases originated in the United States, Italy and Spain. T cells, B-cell-depleted T cells, or PBMCs provided the cDNA or gDNA that served as material.

Cohort 3 recovered donors had two negative PCRs, clearance, or symptom resolution. In the study's own analysis: Amplified reference gene primers provided the basis for estimating nucleated cell counts. Some clones are missing from TCRdb's copy, which holds only in-frame ones; the method was immunoSEQ multiplex PCR. For V, J and clone size, that table is used; D and trimming come from the DNA. The sample yields roughly 300,000 clones, about 90% seen once. Between the trimmed V and J ends, which lost 2 bases and 6 bases, there was a span of 13 bases. Germline V gives CDR1 LNHDA, CDR2 SQIVND (reference sequence). The CDR3 contains 14 residues. In this sample, this clone turned up once.

The clonotype was recovered from a young woman who had recovered from COVID-19. The chain employs TRBV19 and TRBJ1-2; no clear D gene. The sequencing sample was made of PBMCs or T cells enriched from blood (not recorded which). The CDR3 DNA reads TGTGCCAGTAGTATACGGGTCGGGGATCATGGCTACACCTTC. Translating it yields CASSIRVGDHGYTF.